The source of this T cell receptor (beta chain) is a study of blood T cells in healthy people across ages. General study findings and limits: Unsorted PBMCs blocked a conclusive comparison of naive and antigen-experienced cells. Roughly linearly, TCR beta diversity per million T cells fell as age increased. Compared with aged donors, long-lived donors showed fewer expanded clones, suggesting selection.

This clonotype has a handful of counts. The antigen is undetermined. This CDR3 contains 16 residues. Germline CDR1 SEHNR, CDR2 FQNEAQ (reference sequence). Trimming left V 1 base short and J 0 bases short, with 10 bases between. The second PCR ran roughly 6 to 11 cycles with a sample-barcoded 5' primer and J-beta primers. TCRdb ran MiXCR on the 5' RACE reads and lists one entry per CDR3 protein. The table lists about a million distinct CDR3 sequences, around 48% of them singletons, with roughly an eighth in the top ten. The chain employs TRBV7-9 and TRBJ2-4, with TRBD2 as a possible D gene (6 bases). The source of this sequence is a man younger than 40 in good health. The material sequenced was blood. The CDR3 region has the DNA TGTGCCAGCAGCTTAGGGGACTCCATAGCCAAAAACATTCAGTACTTC. Its protein is CASSLGDSIAKNIQYF.